Reported below is one T cell receptor beta chain. Its antigen remains unknown. Profiling relied on immunoSEQ multiplex PCR, and the TCRdb table lists in-frame clones only, not all of them. The sample comprises around 10,000 clones, 65% to 85% of which are singletons, and over 15% rests with the top ten. This sample stems from a study of regulatory dendritic cells for organ transplantation. The study's findings and limits: Considerable individual heterogeneity was seen in alloreactive memory CD8+ T cells. Naive CD4+ and CD8+ repertoires were highly diverse; memory CD8+ was most oligoclonal.

Memory T cells were CD45RO+, naive were CD45RA+, sorted by FACS. The CDR3 consists of 14 residues. V dropped 3 bases and J dropped 3 bases, with 12 bases sitting between them. Per the germline V gene, CDR1 is ENHRY and CDR2 is SYGVKD. Sequencing used memory CD8+ T cells from blood. Subset: CD45RO+ memory T cells. The TCR originated in a human donor in good health. The J gene is TRBJ2-7, the V gene TRBV10-3; perhaps TRBD2 as D (5 bases). The CDR3 sequence is CAISELGDVYEQYF. The CDR3 region has the DNA TGTGCCATCAGTGAACTCGGGGATGTCTACGAGCAGTACTTC.